Here is one T cell receptor beta chain with its context. What it binds is unknown. The data were taken from a study of graft-versus-host responses after intestinal transplantation. On the study more broadly: All recipients were given anti-thymocyte globulin induction, and tacrolimus and steroids were then administered for three to four years.

Germline V gene data show CDR1 as MDHEN and CDR2 as SYDVKM. Trimming removed 5 bases from V and 0 bases from J, with 13 bases in between. The CDR3 runs 15 residues. Study outcomes and limitations: Recipient marrow showed GvH clones, some seen first in ileum or blood.

Here immunoSEQ multiplex PCR was the method, and the copy in TCRdb shows in-frame clones only, minus some. The sample yields about 86,000 clones, about 85% seen once. The receptor's source is a human donor who was the organ donor for an intestinal transplant. The rearrangement joins TRBV28 to TRBJ1-1; D is uncertain. The input for sequencing was unstimulated CD4+ T cells sorted from spleen or lymph node cells, taken before transplant. The CDR3 DNA is TGTGCCAGCAGTCCCCCGCCACCAGTGAACACTGAAGCTTTCTTT. Protein sequence: CASSPPPPVNTEAFF.